This TCR beta chain was identified during a study of CD8 T cells in ankylosing spondylitis. Study-wide results and caveats: Within matched ankylosing spondylitis synovial fluid, disease-linked clones were reportedly significantly enriched.

This clonotype was seen many times. The antigen remains undetermined. TCRdb independently ran MiXCR on the 5' RACE reads; one entry per CDR3 protein. The table lists 150,000 to 250,000 distinct CDR3 sequences, about 13% of them singletons. V was cut by 0 bases and J by 5 bases, with 7 bases left in between. The CDR3 covers 13 residues. Specimen: blood, either unsorted or a sorted T cell fraction (not recorded which). The rearrangement uses TRBV12-3 or TRBV12-4 and TRBJ2-5; D is ambiguous. The source is a male donor with ankylosing spondylitis or in good health (not recorded which). The CDR3 DNA reads TGTGCCAGCAGTTTAGCCGCGGAGGAGACCCAGTACTTC. It codes for CASSLAAEETQYF.